A single T cell receptor (beta chain) is shown here with its context. Its antigen remains unidentified. The data stem from a study of cytomegalovirus exposure and HLA in healthy donors. The overall study: The same platform used for the 650 to 700 first-cohort repertoires was also used for the approximately 120 validation repertoires, as a later analysis reported.

The study's findings and limits: Cytomegalovirus association was assigned to about 150 TCR beta chains. The authors confirmed in vitro that three CMV-associated chains were specific for CMV antigens.

The CDR3 length is 11 residues. Generated by immunoSEQ multiplex PCR, the TCRdb table keeps only in-frame clones and is missing some. The data contain some 45,000 clones, roughly 90% of them seen just once; the ten biggest clones take up 5.6%. Material: PBMCs. The receptor was derived from a man aged 18 to 30 in good health and CMV-seronegative. V and J are TRBV21-1 and TRBJ2-7; the D call of TRBD1 is as the table states it, not checked on the DNA. TRBV21-1 is flagged as a pseudogene. The CDR3 nucleotides read TGTGCCAGCAGCGGGCTTTTGGAGCAGTACTTC. As protein: CASSGLLEQYF.